These T cell receptor beta chains were read from a single sample in a study of regulatory T cells in long-lasting Graves disease. TCRdb re-called the multiplex PCR reads through MiXCR, storing one row per CDR3 protein. The data contain more than 450,000 distinct CDR3 sequences, under 20% of them singletons. The same specimen was also included in a second study, on T cells in Graves' hyperthyroidism and ophthalmopathy.

Sequenced material: peripheral blood mononuclear cells (PBMCs), taken at new diagnosis, from a patient treated with antithyroid drugs. All receptors come from a middle-aged man with Graves disease. The CDR3 runs from the conserved cysteine through the conserved F or W. The D gene is left open where the match is weak. Only part of the rows carry a size: once, few, many, or a class if the clone is expanded.

TRBV2,TRBD2,TRBJ2-7,many,TGTGCCAGCAGTGAAGATAGCGGGAGTTACGAGCAGTACTTC,CASSEDSGSYEQYF
TRBV2,TRBD2,TRBJ2-5,few,TGTGCCACCACTCCTAGCGGAGGGGAAGAGACCCAGTACTTC,CATTPSGGEETQYF
TRBV6-6,TRBD2,TRBJ2-7,.,TGTGCCAGCAGTTACTCGGGGGCGGGAGGACGGGAGCAGTACTTC,CASSYSGAGGREQYF
TRBV28,TRBD1,TRBJ2-7,many,TGTGCCAGCAGAGGACAGGGGGCTAGTAGGGAGCAGTACTTC,CASRGQGASREQYF
TRBV27,.,TRBJ2-7,many,TGTGCCAGCAGTTTTATATCACAGGGATCCGAGCAGTACTTC,CASSFISQGSEQYF
TRBV18,.,TRBJ2-7,many,TGTGCCAGCTCACCACAGGAGGGCTACGAGCAGTACTTC,CASSPQEGYEQYF
TRBV28,TRBD2,TRBJ2-7,many,TGTGCCAGCAGTTTGGGCGGGAGGGTAGAGGAGCAGTACTTC,CASSLGGRVEEQYF
TRBV10-3,.,TRBJ1-4,many,TGTGCCATCAGTGGGACCAGTGAGGAAAAACTGTTTTTT,CAISGTSEEKLFF
TRBV3-1,.,TRBJ2-5,.,TGTGCCAGCAGCCTCGAAGAGGCCCAGTACTTC,CASSLEEAQYF
TRBV7-6,TRBD2,TRBJ2-1,many,TGTGCCAGCAGCTTAGATTCTAGCGGGAGGGCCTCTGAGCAGTTCTTC,CASSLDSSGRASEQFF
TRBV7-2,TRBD2,TRBJ2-2,many,TGTGCCAGCAGCTATCTAGCGGGAGGCCCCACCGGGGAGCTGTTTTTT,CASSYLAGGPTGELFF
TRBV10-3,.,TRBJ2-3,many,TGTGCCATCACCCAGGGCTCCTCTAGCACAGATACGCAGTATTTT,CAITQGSSSTDTQYF
TRBV5-1,TRBD2,TRBJ2-7,many,TGCGCCAGCAGCGTGACTAGCGGGATCCAGCCTTCGGGGGAGCAGTACTTC,CASSVTSGIQPSGEQYF
TRBV6-4,.,TRBJ2-2,.,TGTGCCAGCAGTGACTCGTTCCCCGGGGAGCTGTTTTTT,CASSDSFPGELFF
TRBV24-1,.,TRBJ2-1,many,TGTGCCACCAGTGATGGGGGCAGGGCCTCCTACAATGAGCAGTTCTTC,CATSDGGRASYNEQFF
TRBV2,.,TRBJ2-7,.,TGTGCCAGCAGGGCGGTTTTGGAGCAGTACTTC,CASRAVLEQYF
TRBV28,.,TRBJ2-5,many,TGTGCCAGCAGTTTAACGATCGGGACCGGGAGAGAGACCCAGTACTTC,CASSLTIGTGRETQYF
TRBV5-1,.,TRBJ1-1,.,TGTGCCAGCAGCTTTCGGATTATGAACACTGAAGCTTTCTTT,CASSFRIMNTEAFF
TRBV2,.,TRBJ2-2,many,TGTGCCAGCAGTTACACTCCCCCGGGATCGAACACCGGGGAGCTGTTTTTT,CASSYTPPGSNTGELFF
TRBV7-9,TRBD1,TRBJ1-1,many,TGTGCCAGCAGCCAGCACAGGGGGCTGAGGAACACTGAAGCTTTCTTT,CASSQHRGLRNTEAFF
TRBV3-1,.,TRBJ2-3,few,TGTGCCAGCAGCCAAGTATTTAAGGGACGGGGACTCAGCACAGATACGCAGTATTTT,CASSQVFKGRGLSTDTQYF
TRBV11-2,.,TRBJ2-7,many,TGTGCCAGCAGCTTAGTGACCCCCCCCAACGAGCAGTACTTC,CASSLVTPPNEQYF
TRBV12-3/TRBV12-4,.,TRBJ1-2,many,TGTGCCGGCAGTTTCGGGGGAGGCTATGGCTACACCTTC,CAGSFGGGYGYTF
TRBV24-1,.,TRBJ1-5,.,TGTGCCACCAGTGCCTCCGGGACCTCGTGGCCCCAGCATTTT,CATSASGTSWPQHF
TRBV6-1,TRBD1,TRBJ2-3,few,TGTGCCAGCAGTAAACCGGGACAGGGGGCAGATACGCAGTATTTT,CASSKPGQGADTQYF
TRBV5-1,.,TRBJ2-1,many,TGCGCCAGCAGCCTGGACATTCCCCCTAGCAATGAGCAGTTCTTC,CASSLDIPPSNEQFF